This TCR beta chain was captured in a study of CD8+ T cells in alopecia areata. Study-level results: It was less clear whether patients shared TCRs than it was in mice, possibly because of HLA.

As for this clone: The target antigen is unknown.

The CDR3 contains 16 residues. The V segment lost 6 bases and the J segment 4 bases; nucleotides outside the gene matches: 8. Germline CDR1 reads LGHNT; CDR2 reads FRNRAP. RNA was isolated and reverse transcribed to cDNA, the sequencing template. Produced via immunoSEQ multiplex PCR; TCRdb's table is partial and in-frame only. The sample yields around 100,000 clones, roughly 53% seen once. This TCR was recovered from a human donor in good health. The chain is built from TRBV12-5 and TRBJ1-4; 10 bases align to TRBD1. The specimen was CD4+ T cells sorted from blood. The CDR3 DNA follows: TGTGCTAGTGGCCTGGGACAGGGGTTGATTAATGAAAAACTGTTTTTT. Encoded protein: CASGLGQGLINEKLFF.